A selection of T cell receptor beta chains follows, all from one sample in a study of T cells in Graves' hyperthyroidism and ophthalmopathy. TCRdb redid the calling of the multiplex PCR reads with MiXCR, one entry per CDR3 protein. The top ten clones hold 7% to 10% of a sample with about 840,000 distinct CDR3 sequences, around 38% of them seen once. Sequencing input: blood. Receptors were obtained from a man between 18 and 35 years old with Graves' hyperthyroidism. Each CDR3 is given with its conserved first and last residue. The order of the fields is V gene, clone size, D gene, J gene, CDR3 DNA, CDR3 protein. A D gene is named only where the DNA matches it firmly. Only part of the rows carry a size: once, few, many, or a class if the clone is expanded.

TRBV24-1	many	TRBD1	TRBJ1-1	TGTGCCACCAGTGACACCACGGGACAGGGTAACACTGAAGCTTTCTTT	CATSDTTGQGNTEAFF
TRBV6-4	NA	NA	TRBJ2-2	TGTGCCAGCAGTGACGTAGCGGCCGCGAACACCGGGGAGCTGTTTTTT	CASSDVAAANTGELFF
TRBV27	NA	NA	TRBJ2-7	TGTGCCAACTTGGGAGGTGACGAGCAGTACTTC	CANLGGDEQYF
TRBV11-2	NA	NA	TRBJ2-2	TGTGCCAGCAGCTTCATGGGCGGGGAGCTGTTTTTT	CASSFMGGELFF
TRBV5-4	few	NA	TRBJ2-7	TGTGCCAGCAGCTTTCGGGGGCAGGAGGGCGAGCAGTACTTC	CASSFRGQEGEQYF
TRBV29-1	many	NA	TRBJ2-7	TGCAGCGTTGAAGATGCGTACGAGCAGTACTTC	CSVEDAYEQYF
TRBV10-3	many	TRBD2	TRBJ2-5	TGTGCCATCAGTGAGCTCCCCCCCGGACTAGTCCAAGAGACCCAGTACTTC	CAISELPPGLVQETQYF
TRBV20-1	NA	NA	TRBJ1-6	TGCAGTGCTAGGGGAAAATATGGTAGTTCCTATAATTCACCCCTCCACTTT	CSARGKYGSSYNSPLHF
TRBV7-9	few	NA	TRBJ1-6	TGCGCCAGCAGCCAAGAAAATACAGGTTATAATTCACCCCTCCACTTT	CASSQENTGYNSPLHF
TRBV15	NA	TRBD1	TRBJ2-5	TGTGCCACCAGCAGAGGAGGGGGCCGAGAGACCCAGTACTTC	CATSRGGGRETQYF
TRBV7-2	many	TRBD1	TRBJ1-2	TGTGCCAGCAGCTCACTGACAGGGGCTTACCATGGCTACACCTTC	CASSSLTGAYHGYTF
TRBV9	NA	NA	TRBJ2-2	TGTGCCAGCAGCGTAGTAGGTGAGACCGGGGAGCTGTTTTTT	CASSVVGETGELFF
TRBV6-1	once	NA	TRBJ1-5	TGTGCCAGCAGTCCGGGGGGGGAGGTCAATCAGCCCCAGCATTTT	CASSPGGEVNQPQHF
TRBV7-8	NA	TRBD1	TRBJ1-5	TGTGCCAGCAGACGAACAGGGGTTAATAGCAATCAGCCCCAGCATTTT	CASRRTGVNSNQPQHF
TRBV10-3	once	NA	TRBJ1-2	TGTGCCATCAGTGAGGGGACACTCGGCTACACCTTC	CAISEGTLGYTF
TRBV4-1	NA	NA	TRBJ1-1	TGTGCCAGCAGGGGTGGGGGCGCTTACACTGAAGCTTTCTTT	CASRGGGAYTEAFF
TRBV29-1	few	NA	TRBJ1-5	TGCAGCGTTGAGGTGGGTAGGAACGAGCATTTT	CSVEVGRNEHF
TRBV5-4	few	TRBD2	TRBJ2-5	TGTGCCAGTGGGCGACTAGCGGAAGAGACCCAGTACTTC	CASGRLAEETQYF
TRBV20-1	many	NA	TRBJ1-5	TGCAGTGCTAGAGAGGAGTTTAATCAGCCCCAGCATTTT	CSAREEFNQPQHF
TRBV20-1	many	NA	TRBJ2-7	TGCAGTGCTGCCGACAGGGAGGGTCACTACGAGCAGTACTTC	CSAADREGHYEQYF
TRBV11-1	many	NA	TRBJ1-2	TGTGCCAGCAGCTTAAACATAAACTATGGCTACACCTTC	CASSLNINYGYTF
TRBV15	many	NA	TRBJ1-4	TGTGCCACCAGCCTTGACCCGACAAGGACAGAAAAACTGTTTTTT	CATSLDPTRTEKLFF
TRBV25-1	NA	NA	TRBJ2-5	TGTGCCAGCTTGATGGGGGGATCGGAGACCCAGTACTTC	CASLMGGSETQYF
TRBV20-1	NA	TRBD1	TRBJ2-5	TGCAGTGCTAGTTTGATATCCCCTTTGGGACAGGCGACACAAGAGACCCAGTACTTC	CSASLISPLGQATQETQYF
TRBV15	many	NA	TRBJ2-7	TGTGCCACCAGACAAAGGGGCTTCGACGAGCAGTACTTC	CATRQRGFDEQYF
TRBV7-2	few	NA	TRBJ1-1	TGTGCCAGCAGCTTAAATGGGGGTGCCACTGAAGCTTTCTTT	CASSLNGGATEAFF
TRBV5-4	many	NA	TRBJ1-4	TGTGCCAGCAGGCGGACACCGGTGGATGAAAAACTGTTTTTT	CASRRTPVDEKLFF
TRBV7-2	few	NA	TRBJ2-5	TGTGCCAGCAGCTCCACACCGGGAGAAGAGACCCAGTACTTC	CASSSTPGEETQYF
TRBV4-1	NA	TRBD1	TRBJ1-2	TGCGCCAGCAGCCAAGATGGGGGGACAGGATATGGCTACACCTTC	CASSQDGGTGYGYTF
TRBV12-3/TRBV12-4	few	TRBD2	TRBJ2-5	TGTGCCAGCCTGTTCGCCTGGGGACTAGCGGGCGAAAAAGAGACCCAGTACTTC	CASLFAWGLAGEKETQYF
TRBV12-3/TRBV12-4	NA	NA	TRBJ1-6	TGTGCCAGCAGTAGGGGGGTTTCACCCCTCCACTTT	CASSRGVSPLHF
TRBV12-3/TRBV12-4	NA	TRBD2	TRBJ2-7	TGTGCCAGCAAACCCCCCGGGAGGTGGCACGAGCAGTACTTC	CASKPPGRWHEQYF
TRBV6-5	few	NA	TRBJ1-6	TGTGCCAGCAGTTCCGCGCAGGGAGGAGATTCACCCCTCCACTTT	CASSSAQGGDSPLHF
TRBV6-5	once	TRBD1	TRBJ1-5	TGTGCCAGCAGCTACGGACAGGGGGCCAATCAGCCCCAGCATTTT	CASSYGQGANQPQHF
TRBV2	NA	NA	TRBJ1-4	TGTGCCAGCAGTGACGGGACGGGTGAAAAACTGTTTTTT	CASSDGTGEKLFF
TRBV6-5	NA	NA	TRBJ2-6	TGTGCCAGCAGGGACATAAGCTCTGGGGCCAACGTCCTGACTTTC	CASRDISSGANVLTF
TRBV25-1	NA	NA	TRBJ2-7	TGTGCCAGCAGTTTACTGGACAGCACCTACGAGCAGTACTTC	CASSLLDSTYEQYF
TRBV9	NA	NA	TRBJ1-6	TGTGCCAGCAGCTCGGATTATTCACCCCTCCACTTT	CASSSDYSPLHF
TRBV6-5	NA	NA	TRBJ2-7	TGTGCCAGCAGACGGCCAGGTGAGGGCTCCTACGAGCAGTACTTC	CASRRPGEGSYEQYF